This T cell receptor beta chain came from a study of Graves' ophthalmopathy and Graves' hyperthyroidism. This clonotype was detected only a few times. Only newly diagnosed hyperthyroidism patients aged 18 to 65, with under 2 months' duration, were enrolled. Germline V gene lookup returns CDR1 SNHLY and CDR2 FYNNEI. V lost 5 bases and J lost 1; bases outside the gene matches: 6. The CDR3 has 15 residues. Investigators amplified TCR beta CDR3 regions from RNA transcripts. An opening RT-PCR round employed HTBI primers and preceded a second-round multiplex PCR. TCRdb re-analysed the multiplex PCR reads in MiXCR, keeping a single row per CDR3 protein. The sample contains about 1.1 million distinct CDR3 sequences, approximately 35% of which appear only once.

The receptor was derived from an adult man with Graves' hyperthyroidism. The J gene is TRBJ2-7, the V gene TRBV2, with 9 bases lining up with TRBD2. What was sequenced was peripheral blood or thyroid tissue (not recorded which). As DNA, the CDR3 is TGTGCCAGCAGTTCTTTAGCGGGAGAGTCCTACGAGCAGTACTTC. Its translation: CASSSLAGESYEQYF.